This T cell receptor (beta chain) was observed in a study of blood T cell repertoires in COVID-19. Study at large: The United States, Italy and Spain were the sources of the acute and convalescent COVID-19 samples. T cells, B-cell-depleted T cells, or PBMCs supplied cDNA or gDNA.

Per the original data handling: Nucleated cell number was recorded as an estimate derived from reference gene primer amplification. The assay was immunoSEQ multiplex PCR, and TCRdb's table has in-frame clones only and misses some. The V and J calls and clone size come from that table; D and trimming were worked out from the DNA. The sample lists about 110,000 clones; over 75% were seen once. Looked up from germline, CDR1 is MGHRA and CDR2 is YSYEKL. V trimming: 3 bases; J trimming: 7 bases; junction bases outside the gene matches: 5. CDR3 size: 13 residues. The source of this sequence is a woman older than 75 with acute or convalescent COVID-19. This chain connects TRBV4-1 to TRBJ1-2, with 7 nucleotides matching TRBD1. The sequenced material came from peripheral blood. CDR3 region: CASSQTGFSGYTF. The CDR3 nucleotides are TGCGCCAGCAGCCAGACAGGGTTTTCTGGCTACACCTTC.